The next 25 T cell receptor beta chains were all read from a single sample in a study of control samples from healthy donors and cancer patients. The data were produced by immunoSEQ multiplex PCR, yet TCRdb's version contains in-frame clones alone and is incomplete. The sample has about 190,000 clones, and its top ten clones hold roughly 2%. Sequenced sample: blood. Every receptor here comes from a woman aged 25-40 years in good health.

The chain recombines TRBV10-3 with TRBJ2-1; D may be TRBD2 (5 bases). This CDR3 is 10 amino acids long. The germline V gene encodes CDR1 ENHRY and CDR2 SYGVKD. V was trimmed by 8 bases and J by 7 bases, leaving 6 bases between them. This CDR3 reads CAIGGNEQFF. CDR3 nucleotides: TGTGCCATCGGCGGGAATGAGCAGTTCTTC.

The chain employs TRBV27 and TRBJ2-7; TRBD2 is a possible D gene (6 bases). Germline lookup yields CDR1 MNHEY and CDR2 SMNVEV (reference sequence). V shed 3 bases and J shed 2 bases, with 11 bases lying between them. The CDR3 totals 14 residues. In nucleotides, the CDR3 is TGTGCCAGCAGTTTGGCGGGACCCACCTACGAGCAGTACTTC. It is translated as CASSLAGPTYEQYF.

The rearrangement uses TRBV5-6 and TRBJ1-1, with D uncertain. CDR3 length: 12 residues. From germline, CDR1 is SGHDT and CDR2 YYEEEE. V was cut by 0 bases and J by 9 bases, with 9 bases left in between. The CDR3: CASSLVSSKAFF. The CDR3 DNA reads as TGTGCCAGCAGCTTGGTCAGCTCTAAAGCTTTCTTT.

V usage is TRBV11-2 and J usage is TRBJ1-2; D is unclear. V was pared by 1 base and J by 3 bases, with 15 bases between. Germline values: CDR1 SGHAT, CDR2 FQNNGV. This CDR3 is built from 16 residues. The DNA of the CDR3 is TGTGCCAGCAGCTTAGTAGGTTCCGGGGAGGACTATGGCTACACCTTC. Translation gives CASSLVGSGEDYGYTF.

V usage is TRBV19 and J usage is TRBJ2-5; 7 nucleotides match TRBD1. Germline values: CDR1 LNHDA, CDR2 SQIVND (reference sequence). Germline trimming cut 4 bases from V and 3 bases from J; bases unmatched to any gene: 5. The length of the CDR3 is 14 residues. CDR3 amino acids: CASSTLGTEETQYF. Written as DNA, the CDR3 is TGTGCCAGTAGTACGCTCGGGACAGAAGAGACCCAGTACTTC.

The V gene is TRBV6-5, the J gene TRBJ1-1; TRBD1 agrees at 10 bases. Germline V gene data show CDR1 as MNHEY and CDR2 as SVGAGI. CDR3 length: 14 amino acids. J was trimmed by 3 bases and V by 4 bases; bases with no gene match: 2. Written as DNA, the CDR3 is TGTGCCAGCAGTTGGGGACAGGGGTACACTGAAGCTTTCTTT. It is translated as CASSWGQGYTEAFF.

The chain links TRBV6-2 or TRBV6-3 to TRBJ2-1; 12 bases map to TRBD2. There are 19 residues in the CDR3. Germline V gene sequence: CDR1 MNHEY, CDR2 SVGEGT. With 4 bases clipped from V and 2 bases from J, the junction kept 12 bases outside the gene matches. The CDR3 protein is CASSFNSGLAGKPYNEQFF. In DNA form, the CDR3 reads TGTGCCAGCAGTTTCAATTCGGGACTAGCGGGTAAACCCTACAATGAGCAGTTCTTC.

The chain couples TRBV5-1 to TRBJ1-6, with D maybe TRBD1 (5 bases). From germline, CDR1 is SGHRS and CDR2 YFSETQ. Trimming took 6 bases from V and 7 from J, leaving 14 bases between them. The CDR3 extends over 14 amino acids. The CDR3 sequence: CASTPAGGNSPLHF. The CDR3 bases are TGCGCCAGCACCCCGGCTGGGGGGAATTCACCCCTCCACTTT.

The chain carries TRBV2 and TRBJ1-2, with D tentatively TRBD1 (5 bases). The germline V gene has CDR1 SNHLY and CDR2 FYNNEI. The CDR3 loop spans 13 amino acids. The V end was cut by 3 bases, the J end by 8 bases, with 13 bases between. The CDR3 sequence: CASSDSAGRGYTF. Here the CDR3 DNA reads TGTGCCAGCAGTGATTCGGCAGGGAGGGGCTACACCTTC.

This chain joins TRBV5-6 and TRBJ2-7; 8 positions agree with TRBD1. Germline-derived CDR1 and CDR2 are SGHDT and YYEEEE. This CDR3 contains 14 residues. Trimming removed 4 bases from V and 6 bases from J; junction bases left unmatched: 9. Written as DNA, the CDR3 is TGTGCCAGCAGCCTCGGACAGGGCGGCTCCGAGCAGTACTTC. This sequence encodes CASSLGQGGSEQYF.

This chain connects TRBV28 to TRBJ1-4; tentatively, D is TRBD1 (6 bases). The V gene lost 5 bases and the J gene lost 7 bases, with 14 bases spanning the gap. Germline V CDR1 and CDR2: MDHEN, SYDVKM. CDR3 length: 14 residues. CDR3 protein: CASSQQGRPEKLFF. The CDR3 nucleotides read TGTGCCAGCAGTCAACAGGGTAGACCTGAAAAACTGTTTTTT.

CDR3 nucleotides: TGTGCCAGCAGCCTCCCGGGACAGGGCTTTTCCTACAATGAGCAGTTCTTC. It translates to CASSLPGQGFSYNEQFF. The J gene is TRBJ2-1, the V gene TRBV7-9; 9 bases are a match to TRBD1. Per the germline V gene, CDR1 is SEHNR and CDR2 is FQNEAQ (reference sequence). The CDR3 runs 17 residues. J was trimmed by 1 base and V by 5 bases; bases with no gene match: 9.

V and J are TRBV25-1 and TRBJ2-5, with D perhaps matching TRBD1 (5 bases). Per germline, CDR1 MGHDK and CDR2 SYGVNS. V was clipped by 6 bases and J by 2 bases, with 22 bases between them. The CDR3 loop spans 17 amino acids. The CDR3 DNA is TGTGCCAGCAGCAAAACCTCAGGGCTGTCGGAACAAGAGACCCAGTACTTC. It specifies CASSKTSGLSEQETQYF.

The rearrangement links TRBV11-2 to TRBJ1-2, with 8 positions matching TRBD1. In germline, CDR1 is SGHAT, CDR2 FQNNGV. This CDR3 is built from 12 residues. V shed 4 bases, J shed 8 bases, and the junction held 3 bases outside the gene matches. CDR3 residues: CASSSQGGGYTF. The CDR3 DNA sequence: TGTGCCAGCAGCTCACAGGGGGGCGGCTACACCTTC. The variable domain in full, with the rest retrieved from reference TRBV11-2 and TRBJ1-2, is EAGVAQSPRYKIIEKRQSVAFWCNPISGHATLYWYQQILGQGPKLLIQFQNNGVVDDSQLPKDRFSAERLKGVDSTLKIQPAKLEDSAVYLCASSSQGGGYTFGSGTRLTVV.

The gene calls are TRBV10-3 and TRBJ2-2, with D possibly TRBD2 on 5 matching bases. V lost 6 bases to trimming and J lost 1 base, with 18 bases between them. The CDR3 runs 17 residues. Germline V CDR1 and CDR2: ENHRY, SYGVKD. The CDR3 nucleotides read TGTGCCATCAGGGTCTCCGGGGTCCCGGAGAACACCGGGGAGCTGTTTTTT. Its translation is CAIRVSGVPENTGELFF.

The rearrangement joins TRBV12-3 or TRBV12-4 to TRBJ1-2, with unresolved D. V was pared by 6 bases and J by 5 bases, with 10 bases between. The CDR3 covers 12 residues. Written as DNA, the CDR3 is TGTGCCAGCAGCTCAAGGGAGTATGGCTACACCTTC. Translating it yields CASSSREYGYTF.

The chain uses TRBV9 and TRBJ1-2; D remains unclear. The CDR3 has 17 residues. Trimming cost V 0 bases and J 4 bases, with 19 bases left between them. The germline V gene has CDR1 SGDLS and CDR2 YYNGEE. The DNA of the CDR3 is TGTGCCAGCAGCGTAGGGGCAGGTCCTCTCCGCTTCTATGGCTACACCTTC. Translated, it gives CASSVGAGPLRFYGYTF.

This sequence joins TRBV10-1 and TRBJ2-1; 11 bases are shared with TRBD2. The CDR3 loop spans 15 amino acids. V dropped 6 bases and J dropped 6; count of bases not matched to a gene: 7. Germline V gives CDR1 WNHNN, CDR2 SYGVQD (reference sequence). The CDR3 nucleotides read TGCGCCAGCAGCTTAGCGGGGGGGCGAAGCAATGAGCAGTTCTTC. Translation: CASSLAGGRSNEQFF.

The V and J genes are TRBV4-1 and TRBJ1-2; TRBD1 agrees at 8 bases. This CDR3 has 15 residues. Trimming at V came to 2 bases and at J to 2 bases, leaving 4 bases not matched to a gene. Germline-derived CDR1 and CDR2 are MGHRA and YSYEKL. The CDR3 DNA reads as TGCGCCAGCAGCCAACCGAGGACAGGGAACTATGGCTACACCTTC. Translation gives CASSQPRTGNYGYTF.

The CDR3: CASGRRDLVAFF. CDR3 sequence (DNA): TGTGCCAGCGGACGGCGAGACCTTGTCGCTTTCTTT. The chain joins TRBV28 to TRBJ1-1; D is undetermined. The CDR3 is 12 residues long. In germline, CDR1 is MDHEN, CDR2 SYDVKM. With 8 bases removed from V and 11 bases from J, the gap between germline ends came to 18 bases.

The chain couples TRBV2 to TRBJ1-1; TRBD1 might be the D (5 bases). The CDR3 has 13 amino acids. The germline V gene encodes CDR1 SNHLY and CDR2 FYNNEI. The ends were cut back, 8 bases at V and 0 bases at J, with 10 bases in the middle. The CDR3 DNA sequence: TGTGCCAGCTCCCTGGACATGAACACTGAAGCTTTCTTT. It codes for CASSLDMNTEAFF.

The J gene is TRBJ1-1, the V gene TRBV16; unclear D gene. The CDR3 totals 13 residues. Trimming took 3 bases from V and 1 from J, leaving 6 bases between them. The germline V gene has CDR1 KGHSY and CDR2 FQNENV. CDR3: CASSQFENTEAFF. The CDR3, as DNA: TGTGCCAGCAGCCAGTTCGAGAACACTGAAGCTTTCTTT. The full variable domain, with the rest looked up from reference TRBV16 and TRBJ1-1, is GEEVAQTPKHLVRGEGQKAKLYCAPIKGHSYVFWYQQVLKNEFKFLISFQNENVFDETGMPKERFSAKCLPNSPCSLEIQATKLEDSAVYFCASSQFENTEAFFGQGTRLTVV.

The V gene is TRBV19, the J gene TRBJ1-4; 9 bases align to TRBD1. Losses at the gene ends were 6 bases for V and 5 bases for J; bases not matched to a gene: 4. This CDR3 has 14 amino acids. Germline assignment: CDR1 LNHDA and CDR2 SQIVND (reference sequence). The CDR3 bases are TGTGCCAGTAGACAGGGGGCCTTAAATGAAAAACTGTTTTTT. Its translation: CASRQGALNEKLFF.

The chain employs TRBV3-1 (or the pseudogene TRBV3-2) and TRBJ1-1; D is uncertain. The CDR3 contains 13 residues. The germline V and J ends were trimmed by 1 base and 8 bases, with 11 bases remaining between them. Germline CDR1 LGHDT, CDR2 YNNKEL (reference sequence). Written as DNA, the CDR3 is TGTGCCAGCAGCCAAGCCAGAGAGAGAGAAGCTTTCTTT. This encodes CASSQAREREAFF.

The V and J genes are TRBV7-2 and TRBJ2-2; tentatively, D is TRBD1 (5 bases). This CDR3 has 14 residues. With 4 bases removed from V and 10 bases from J, the gap between germline ends came to 16 bases. Germline-derived CDR1 and CDR2 are SGHTA and FQGNSA. DNA of the CDR3: TGTGCCAGCAGCTCAGGACACAGCCTCACGGAGCTGTTTTTT. Translating gives CASSSGHSLTELFF.